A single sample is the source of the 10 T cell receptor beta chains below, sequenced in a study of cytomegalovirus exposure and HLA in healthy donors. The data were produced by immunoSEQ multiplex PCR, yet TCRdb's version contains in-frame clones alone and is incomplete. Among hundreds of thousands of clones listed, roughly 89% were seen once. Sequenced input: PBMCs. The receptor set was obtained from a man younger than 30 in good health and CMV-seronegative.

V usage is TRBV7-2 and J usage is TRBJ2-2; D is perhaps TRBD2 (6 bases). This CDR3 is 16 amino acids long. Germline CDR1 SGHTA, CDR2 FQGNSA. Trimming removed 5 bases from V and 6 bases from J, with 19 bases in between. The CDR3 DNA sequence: TGTGCCAGCAGCATCACCTCGCTCGGGACTTCCGGGGAGCTGTTTTTT. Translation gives CASSITSLGTSGELFF.

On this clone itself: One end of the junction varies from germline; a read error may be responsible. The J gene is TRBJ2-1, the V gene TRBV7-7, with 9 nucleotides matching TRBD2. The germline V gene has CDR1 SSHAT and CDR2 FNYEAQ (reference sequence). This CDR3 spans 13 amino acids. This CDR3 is CASSLAGAQEQFF. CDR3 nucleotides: TGTGCTAGCAGCTTAGCGGGGGCTCAGGAGCAGTTCTTC.

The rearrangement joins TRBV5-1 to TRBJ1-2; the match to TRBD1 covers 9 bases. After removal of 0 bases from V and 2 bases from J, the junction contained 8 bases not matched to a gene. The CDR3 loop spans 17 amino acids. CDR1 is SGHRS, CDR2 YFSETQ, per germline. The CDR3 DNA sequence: TGCGCCAGCAGCTTGGGGGGACAGGGATTAGGCAACTATGGCTACACCTTC. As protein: CASSLGGQGLGNYGYTF.

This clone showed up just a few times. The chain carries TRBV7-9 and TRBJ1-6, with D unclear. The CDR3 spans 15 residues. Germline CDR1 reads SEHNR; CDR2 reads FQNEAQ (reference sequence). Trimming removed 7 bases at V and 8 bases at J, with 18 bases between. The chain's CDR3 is CASTPSRGLDSPLHF. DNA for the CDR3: TGTGCCAGCACCCCTTCCCGGGGATTGGATTCACCCCTCCACTTT. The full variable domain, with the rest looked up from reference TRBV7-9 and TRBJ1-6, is DTGVSQNPRHKITKRGQNVTFRCDPISEHNRLYWYRQTLGQGPEFLTYFQNEAQLEKSRLLSDRFSAERPKGSFSTLEIQRTEQGDSAMYLCASTPSRGLDSPLHFGNGTRLTVT.

This CDR3 reads CASSSGLAGGYSYEQYF. Here the CDR3 DNA reads TGCGCCAGCAGCTCAGGACTAGCGGGGGGGTACTCCTACGAGCAGTACTTC. This chain joins TRBV5-1 and TRBJ2-7, with 15 bases fitting TRBD2. The CDR3 covers 17 residues. CDR1 and CDR2 from the germline V gene are SGHRS and YFSETQ. J gave up 0 bases and V 3 bases, and 4 bases lay outside the gene matches.

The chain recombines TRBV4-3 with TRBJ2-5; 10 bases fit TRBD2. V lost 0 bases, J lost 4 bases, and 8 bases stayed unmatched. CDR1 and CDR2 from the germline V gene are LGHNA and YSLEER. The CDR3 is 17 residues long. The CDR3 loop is CASSQEATASGGETQYF. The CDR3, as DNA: TGCGCCAGCAGCCAAGAGGCAACGGCTAGCGGGGGAGAGACCCAGTACTTC.

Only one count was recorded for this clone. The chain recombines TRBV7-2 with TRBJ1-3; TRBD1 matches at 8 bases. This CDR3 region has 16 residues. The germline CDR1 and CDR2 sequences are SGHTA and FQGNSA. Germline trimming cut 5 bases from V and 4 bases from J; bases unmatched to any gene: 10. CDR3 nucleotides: TGTGCCAGCAGCGTAACCGGGACAGGCTCCGGAAACACCATATATTTT. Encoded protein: CASSVTGTGSGNTIYF.

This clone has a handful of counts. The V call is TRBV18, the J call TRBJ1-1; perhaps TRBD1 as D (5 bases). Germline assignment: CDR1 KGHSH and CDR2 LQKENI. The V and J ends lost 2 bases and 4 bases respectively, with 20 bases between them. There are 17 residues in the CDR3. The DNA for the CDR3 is TGTGCCAGCTCACCATACAATTTGGCAGGGTGGAGCACTGAAGCTTTCTTT. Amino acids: CASSPYNLAGWSTEAFF.

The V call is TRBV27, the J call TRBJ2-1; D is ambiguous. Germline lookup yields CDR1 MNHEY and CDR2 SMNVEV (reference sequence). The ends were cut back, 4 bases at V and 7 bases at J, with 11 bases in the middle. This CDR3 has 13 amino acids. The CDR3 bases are TGTGCCAGCAGTTCGCCCGGTTGGAATGAGCAGTTCTTC. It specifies CASSSPGWNEQFF.

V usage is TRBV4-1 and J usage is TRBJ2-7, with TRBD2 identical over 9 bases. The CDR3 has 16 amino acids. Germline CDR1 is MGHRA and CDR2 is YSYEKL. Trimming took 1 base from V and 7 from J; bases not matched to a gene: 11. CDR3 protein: CASSQGPAGGPGEQYF. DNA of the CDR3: TGCGCCAGCAGCCAAGGTCCCGCGGGGGGGCCGGGTGAGCAGTACTTC.